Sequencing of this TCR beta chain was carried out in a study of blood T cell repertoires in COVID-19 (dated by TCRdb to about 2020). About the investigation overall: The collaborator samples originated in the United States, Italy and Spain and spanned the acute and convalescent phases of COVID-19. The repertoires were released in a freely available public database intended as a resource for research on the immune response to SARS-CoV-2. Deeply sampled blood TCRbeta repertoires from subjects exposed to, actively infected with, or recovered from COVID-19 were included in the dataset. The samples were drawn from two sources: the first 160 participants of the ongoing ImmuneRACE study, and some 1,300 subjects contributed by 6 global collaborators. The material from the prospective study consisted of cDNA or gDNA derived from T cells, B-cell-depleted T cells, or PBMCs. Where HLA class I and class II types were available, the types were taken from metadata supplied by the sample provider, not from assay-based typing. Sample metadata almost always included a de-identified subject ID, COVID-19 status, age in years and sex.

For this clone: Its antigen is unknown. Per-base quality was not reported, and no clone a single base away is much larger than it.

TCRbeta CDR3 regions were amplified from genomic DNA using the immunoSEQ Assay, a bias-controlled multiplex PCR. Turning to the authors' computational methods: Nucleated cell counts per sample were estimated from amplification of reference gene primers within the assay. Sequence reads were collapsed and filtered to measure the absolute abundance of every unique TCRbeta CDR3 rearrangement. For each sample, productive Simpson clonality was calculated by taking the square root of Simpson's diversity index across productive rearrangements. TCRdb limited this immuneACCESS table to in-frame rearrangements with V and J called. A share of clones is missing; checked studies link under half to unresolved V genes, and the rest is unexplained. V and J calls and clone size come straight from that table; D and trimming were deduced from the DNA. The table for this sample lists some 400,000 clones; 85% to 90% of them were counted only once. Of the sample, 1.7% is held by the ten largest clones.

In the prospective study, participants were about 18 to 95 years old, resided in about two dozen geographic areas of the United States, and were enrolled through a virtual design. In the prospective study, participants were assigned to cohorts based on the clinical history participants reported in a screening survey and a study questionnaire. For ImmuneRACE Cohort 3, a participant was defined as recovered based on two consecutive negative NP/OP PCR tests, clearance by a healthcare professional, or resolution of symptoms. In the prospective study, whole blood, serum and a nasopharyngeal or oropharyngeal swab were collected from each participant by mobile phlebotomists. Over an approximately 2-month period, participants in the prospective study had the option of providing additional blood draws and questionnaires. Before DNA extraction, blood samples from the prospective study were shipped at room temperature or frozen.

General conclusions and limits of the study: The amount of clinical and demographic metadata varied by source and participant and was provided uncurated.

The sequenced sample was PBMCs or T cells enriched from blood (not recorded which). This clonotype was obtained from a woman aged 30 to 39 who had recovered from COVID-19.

For the CDR3, the sequence is CASSRGEYEAFF. The DNA sequence reads TGTGCCAGTAGTAGGGGGGAGTATGAAGCTTTCTTT. Recombination linked TRBV19 to TRBJ1-1; TRBD1 might be the D gene, on 5 matching bases. The cysteine opens and the phenylalanine closes a CDR3 of 12 amino acids. The DNA shown is the 36-base CDR3, in frame from base 1. V sheds 4 bases and J sheds 7 bases, leaving 10 bases between their ends. For CDR1 and CDR2, the germline V gene (reference sequence) lists LNHDA and SQIVND.